This paragraph reports one T cell receptor (beta chain). The antigen remains unidentified. This entry comes from a study of chemoradiotherapy in HPV16-positive cancers. Study-wide points: Only two HPV16-positive patients supplied the functional HPV-specificity definition. During treatment, candidate HPV-specific clones and E7-related motifs expanded in tumor.

TCRdb's table, derived via immunoSEQ multiplex PCR, lists solely in-frame clones and lacks some. The table shows roughly 23,000 clones, with approximately 73% occurring only once. Samples were taken several times over chemoradiotherapy. This CDR3 has 16 residues. Germline-derived CDR1 and CDR2 are SGHRS and YFSETQ. V gave up 0 bases and J gave up 4 bases, with 14 bases separating them. Sampling took place from a patient who underwent chemoradiotherapy. This sequence joins TRBV5-1 and TRBJ2-1; no clear D gene. The TCR was taken from a human donor with HPV-associated anogenital cancer. CDR3 coding DNA: TGCGCCAGCAGCTTGGATGCCGGTGCAACTTACAATGAGCAGTTCTTC. Encoded protein: CASSLDAGATYNEQFF.